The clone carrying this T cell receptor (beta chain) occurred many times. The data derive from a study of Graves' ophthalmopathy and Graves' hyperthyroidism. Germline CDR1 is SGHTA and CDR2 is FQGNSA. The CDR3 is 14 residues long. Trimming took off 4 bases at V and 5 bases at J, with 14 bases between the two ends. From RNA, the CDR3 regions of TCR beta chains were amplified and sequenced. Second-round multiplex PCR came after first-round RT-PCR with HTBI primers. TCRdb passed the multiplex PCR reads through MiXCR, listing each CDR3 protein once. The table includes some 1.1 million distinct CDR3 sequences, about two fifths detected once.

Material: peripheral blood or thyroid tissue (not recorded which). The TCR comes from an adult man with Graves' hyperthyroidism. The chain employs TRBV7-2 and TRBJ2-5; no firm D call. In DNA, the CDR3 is TGTGCCAGCAGCTCGGAACCGGGTCGGGAGACCCAGTACTTC. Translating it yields CASSSEPGRETQYF.